One sample yielded the 6 T cell receptor beta chains listed below, sequenced in a study of blood T cell repertoires in COVID-19 (dated by TCRdb to 2020 to 2022). Libraries were constructed by the immunoSEQ multiplex PCR assay. What TCRdb holds here is the immuneACCESS table cut down to in-frame rearrangements. Part of the clones is not present; checked against another copy, under half of the missing clones reflect an unresolved V gene, and the others are unexplained. The sample table shows fewer than 500,000 clones, and about 85% are seen once. Of the sample, roughly 0.72% falls within the top ten clones. Sequenced: PBMCs or T cells enriched from blood (not recorded which). Every receptor here comes from a woman under 30 who had recovered from COVID-19.

This chain uses TRBV30 with TRBJ1-5, with D unresolved. Trimming took off 1 base at V and 4 bases at J, with 8 bases between the two ends. The CDR3 extends over 13 amino acids. Germline CDR1 is GTSNPN and CDR2 is SVGIG (reference sequence). The CDR3 is CAWSEQLNQPQHF. CDR3 sequence (DNA): TGTGCCTGGAGTGAACAGCTAAATCAGCCCCAGCATTTT.

This clone was observed a single time. The V call is TRBV15, the J call TRBJ2-3, with a weak D call TRBD2 (6 bases). V was trimmed by 7 bases and J by 4 bases, leaving 15 bases between them. CDR1 is LNHNV, CDR2 YYDKDF, per germline (reference sequence). The CDR3 loop spans 14 amino acids. In nucleotides, the CDR3 is TGTGCCACCAAAACCCCCCGGGGGTCAGATACGCAGTATTTT. Translating gives CATKTPRGSDTQYF. The full variable domain, completed using reference TRBV15 and TRBJ2-3, is DAMVIQNPRYQVTQFGKPVTLSCSQTLNHNVMYWYQQKSSQAPKLLFHYYDKDFNNEADTPDNFQSRRPNTSFCFLDIRSPGLGDTAMYLCATKTPRGSDTQYFGPGTRLTVL.

This rearrangement joins TRBV7-5 to TRBJ1-1. TRBV7-5 is a listed pseudogene. The CDR3 runs to 13 residues. The DNA of the CDR3 is TGTGCCAGAAGCCAAGGGGGGGACACTGAAGCTTTCTTT. It specifies CARSQGGDTEAFF.

The chain carries TRBV20-1 and TRBJ1-1, with D possibly being TRBD1 (6 bases). The germline CDR1 and CDR2 sequences are DFQATT and SNEGSKA (reference sequence). The CDR3 extends over 16 amino acids. Between the trimmed V and J ends, which lost 3 bases and 0 bases, there was a span of 17 bases. Here the CDR3 DNA reads TGCAGTGCTAGTATACGCTGGACAGCCATGAACACTGAAGCTTTCTTT. This translates into CSASIRWTAMNTEAFF.

The chain carries TRBV15 and TRBJ1-4; D unclear. Germline CDR1 reads LNHNV; CDR2 reads YYDKDF (reference sequence). CDR3 length: 14 amino acids. The V and J ends lost 4 bases and 5 bases respectively, with 11 bases between them. The CDR3 is CATSKLAQNEKLFF. CDR3 nucleotide sequence: TGTGCCACCAGCAAGTTGGCCCAAAATGAAAAACTGTTTTTT.

The chain combines TRBV29-1 with TRBJ2-7; D not certain. Germline CDR1 SQVTM, CDR2 ANQGSEA. The CDR3 loop spans 13 amino acids. V lost 6 bases and J 1 base, leaving 13 bases between the germline ends. The DNA of the CDR3 is TGCAGCGTAGCTAGACCCCCTTCCTACGAGCAGTACTTC. It translates to CSVARPPSYEQYF.